Sequencing of this T cell receptor beta chain was carried out in a study of blood T cell repertoires in COVID-19. In terms of age and location, participants ranged from roughly 18 to 90 years and lived in fewer than 30 US areas. Among Cohort 3 donors, those recovered had two negative PCRs, clearance, or symptom resolution. The ends were cut back, 7 bases at V and 2 bases at J, with 18 bases in the middle. Germline lookup yields CDR1 MNHEY and CDR2 SVGAGI. This CDR3 has 15 amino acids. The repertoire was sequenced with immunoSEQ multiplex PCR; TCRdb's copy has only in-frame clones and lacks some. The sample includes a few hundred thousand clones, approximately 86% seen only once; the top ten take 6.5% to 9.5%.

The chain is built from TRBV6-5 and TRBJ2-7, with D perhaps TRBD1 (6 bases). This TCR came from a woman aged 60-70 years who had recovered from COVID-19. The specimen sequenced was PBMCs or T cells enriched from blood (not recorded which). The CDR3 is CASIRLPDSTYEQYF. The CDR3 region has the DNA TGTGCCAGCATTCGTTTGCCGGACAGTACCTACGAGCAGTACTTC.